A selection of T cell receptor beta chains follows, all from one sample in a study of naive and memory T cell subsets. TCRdb processed the UMI-ligation and nested PCR reads anew with MiXCR; each CDR3 protein has one entry. The table includes about 82,000 distinct CDR3 sequences, about 10% detected once. The specimen was naive CD8+ T cells from blood. These receptors came from a human donor in good health. The CDR3 runs from the conserved cysteine through the conserved F or W. The D gene is left open where the match is weak. Clone sizes are given selectively: once, few, many, or a class where the clone is expanded.

d_call,clone_size,v_call,j_call,cdr3_nt,cdr3_aa
-,many,TRBV7-2,TRBJ2-1,TGTGCCAGCAGCTTATTCGGGGAGGGCGACAGGGCCAATGAGCAGTTCTTC,CASSLFGEGDRANEQFF
-,-,TRBV11-3,TRBJ1-5,TGTGCCAGCAGCTTAAAACAGGGTGCAACATTTCGGAGGCAGCCCCAGCATTTT,CASSLKQGATFRRQPQHF
-,many,TRBV4-1,TRBJ2-5,TGCGCCAGCAGCCAAGATCGGAGCCCTCAAGAGACCCAGTACTTC,CASSQDRSPQETQYF
-,few,TRBV4-1,TRBJ2-1,TGCGCCAGCAGCCAAGAGGGGAAAAGAAACAATGAGCAGTTCTTC,CASSQEGKRNNEQFF
TRBD1,-,TRBV6-5,TRBJ2-7,TGTGCCAGCAGTTCACCGGGACAGGGGGCACACGAGCAGTACTTC,CASSSPGQGAHEQYF
TRBD2,-,TRBV13,TRBJ2-4,TGTGCCAGCAGCTTAGGCCCGGCTAGCGGGAGGGCAAGGAACATTCAGTACTTC,CASSLGPASGRARNIQYF
-,many,TRBV4-3,TRBJ2-7,TGCGCCAGCAGCCAAGATCTGGAGATCGACGAGCAGTACTTC,CASSQDLEIDEQYF
-,many,TRBV7-9,TRBJ2-2,TGTGCCAGCAGCCCCCCCGACACCGGGGAGCTGTTTTTT,CASSPPDTGELFF
TRBD1,many,TRBV29-1,TRBJ1-2,TGCAGCGTGAAGGACTTAAATGACAGGGGAGAGGGCTACACCTTC,CSVKDLNDRGEGYTF
-,many,TRBV5-1,TRBJ2-7,TGCGCCAGCAGCTTGTACACCGGTAACTACGAGCAGTACTTC,CASSLYTGNYEQYF
-,many,TRBV6-5,TRBJ2-1,TGTGCCAGCAGTTACCAGACCGGGGGTGAGCAGTTCTTC,CASSYQTGGEQFF
-,few,TRBV7-9,TRBJ2-2,TGTGCCAGCAGCATCCCCTCCGGGGGGCACGCCGGGGAGCTGTTTTTT,CASSIPSGGHAGELFF
TRBD1,-,TRBV7-9,TRBJ2-7,TGTGCCAGCAGCTTAGCAGCCGGGACAGGGGTCCACGAGCAGTACTTC,CASSLAAGTGVHEQYF
-,few,TRBV29-1,TRBJ1-3,TGCAGCGTTGCCCCAGGGGACTCTGGAAACACCATATATTTT,CSVAPGDSGNTIYF